The 8 T cell receptor beta chains listed next were all sequenced from one sample in a study of blood T cell repertoires in COVID-19 (dated by TCRdb to between 2020 and 2021). Library construction relied on the immunoSEQ multiplex PCR assay. Entries here come from immuneACCESS through TCRdb and include only in-frame sequences with V and J called. Some clones fail to appear in such tables; in the studies checked, an unresolved V gene covers under half of the shortfall, and the cause of the remainder is unknown. The sample has roughly 300,000 clones on record, about 89% of them singletons. Roughly 5.2% of the sample goes to the ten largest clones. Sequencing used PBMCs or T cells enriched from blood (not recorded which). These TCRs come from a woman in her twenties or thirties who had recovered from COVID-19.

The chain employs TRBV9 and TRBJ2-7; TRBD1 agrees at 8 bases. Germline V gene data show CDR1 as SGDLS and CDR2 as YYNGEE. V gave up 4 bases and J gave up 1 base; unmatched junction bases: 10. There are 16 residues in the CDR3. The CDR3 region has the DNA TGTGCCAGCAGCCGGGACACCGGGACAGGTTCCTACGAGCAGTACTTC. Its protein is CASSRDTGTGSYEQYF.

This rearrangement joins TRBV20-1 to TRBJ1-6, with D maybe TRBD1 (5 bases). Trimming removed 3 bases at V and 8 bases at J, with 17 bases between. This CDR3 spans 15 amino acids. In germline, CDR1 is DFQATT, CDR2 SNEGSKA (reference sequence). The CDR3 nucleotides read TGCAGTGCTAGTATAGGGAGGGGCTTAGATTCACCCCTCCACTTT. Its translation is CSASIGRGLDSPLHF.

This clone appeared a single time. The J gene is TRBJ2-7, the V gene TRBV5-5; possibly TRBD1 for D (5 bases). The CDR3 runs 16 residues. The germline V gene encodes CDR1 SGHKS and CDR2 YYEKEE (reference sequence). Between the trimmed V and J ends, which lost 0 bases and 1 base, there was a span of 14 bases. CDR3 loop: CASSLEFAGPSYEQYF. As DNA, the CDR3 is TGTGCCAGCAGCTTGGAATTTGCAGGGCCTTCCTACGAGCAGTACTTC.

The CDR3 DNA is TGCGCCAGCAGCCCGAGGGGTCAGGGGGTCCCGAACACTGAAGCTTTCTTT. It codes for CASSPRGQGVPNTEAFF. The genes are TRBV5-1 and TRBJ1-1, with 7 bases identical to TRBD1. Losses at the gene ends were 4 bases for V and 1 base for J; bases not matched to a gene: 13. There are 17 residues in the CDR3. The germline V gene has CDR1 SGHRS and CDR2 YFSETQ.

The rearrangement uses TRBV6-5 and TRBJ2-5; D is perhaps TRBD1 (8 bases). V was trimmed by 10 bases and J by 7 bases, leaving 25 bases between them. The CDR3 sequence is 15 residues long. CDR1 is MNHEY and CDR2 is SVGAGI in the germline V gene. The DNA of the CDR3 is TGTGCCAATAGGCCCCCGGGGACAGGCGGGGGGACCCAGTACTTC. Protein sequence: CANRPPGTGGGTQYF.

This clone occurred a few times. The chain carries TRBV14 and TRBJ2-7, with no clear D. The CDR3 is 14 residues long. The germline V and J ends were trimmed by 1 base and 4 bases, with 11 bases remaining between them. Germline V gene sequence: CDR1 SGHDN, CDR2 FVKESK. The CDR3 DNA follows: TGTGCCAGCAGCCAAGGGAGTCTGCTTTACGAGCAGTACTTC. Encoded protein: CASSQGSLLYEQYF.

This chain connects TRBV5-1 to TRBJ2-5; the match to TRBD2 covers 7 bases. Germline V gene sequence: CDR1 SGHRS, CDR2 YFSETQ. The CDR3 consists of 15 residues. J was trimmed by 3 bases and V by 2 bases; bases with no gene match: 7. Here the CDR3 DNA reads TGCGCCAGCAGCTTATACGGGACTACCGAAGAGACCCAGTACTTC. Translating gives CASSLYGTTEETQYF.

The chain is built from TRBV2 and TRBJ2-7; D not resolved. The CDR3 has 11 residues. V lost 4 bases and J lost 2, with 3 bases in between. The V gene's germline CDR1 is SNHLY and CDR2 FYNNEI. The CDR3 nucleotides are TGTGCCAGCAGTGTCGCCTACGAGCAGTACTTC. It specifies CASSVAYEQYF.